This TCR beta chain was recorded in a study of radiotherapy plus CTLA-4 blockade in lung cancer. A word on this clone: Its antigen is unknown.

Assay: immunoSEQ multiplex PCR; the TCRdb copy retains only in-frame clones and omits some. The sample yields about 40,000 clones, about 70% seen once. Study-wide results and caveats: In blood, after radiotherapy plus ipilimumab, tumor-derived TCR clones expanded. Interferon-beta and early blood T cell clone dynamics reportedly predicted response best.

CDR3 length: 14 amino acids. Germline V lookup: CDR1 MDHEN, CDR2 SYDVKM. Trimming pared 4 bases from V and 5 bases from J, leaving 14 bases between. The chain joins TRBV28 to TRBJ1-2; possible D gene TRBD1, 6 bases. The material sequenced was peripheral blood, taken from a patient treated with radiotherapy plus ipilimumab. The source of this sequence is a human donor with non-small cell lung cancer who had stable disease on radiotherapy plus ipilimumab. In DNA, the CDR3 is TGTGCCAGCAGTTCCCCGGACAGATATTATGGCTACACCTTC. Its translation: CASSSPDRYYGYTF.